This is a list of T cell receptor beta chains from one sample in a study of somatic mutations in cytotoxic T cells in rheumatoid arthritis. Method: immunoSEQ multiplex PCR; TCRdb's copy keeps in-frame clones and lacks some. The sample records roughly 15,000 clones, approximately 82% being singletons. The source material was CD8+ T cells sorted from blood. The receptors were gathered from an adult with rheumatoid arthritis. Each CDR3 is given with its conserved first and last residue. A D gene is named only where the DNA matches it firmly. The size of a clone is reported for some rows only, either as once, few or many, or as a class for expanded clones.

d_call: TRBD1
clone_size: -
v_call: TRBV27
j_call: TRBJ2-1
cdr3_aa: CASRAQTGGFYNEQFF
cdr3_nt: TGTGCCAGCAGAGCACAAACAGGGGGGTTTTACAATGAGCAGTTCTTC

d_call: -
clone_size: few
v_call: TRBV11-3
j_call: TRBJ1-1
cdr3_aa: CASSQHANTEAFF
cdr3_nt: TGTGCCAGCAGCCAGCATGCGAACACTGAAGCTTTCTTT

d_call: TRBD1
clone_size: once
v_call: TRBV11-2
j_call: TRBJ2-7
cdr3_aa: CASSLSGTETYEQYF
cdr3_nt: TGTGCCAGCAGCTTGTCCGGGACAGAGACCTACGAGCAGTACTTC

d_call: -
clone_size: -
v_call: TRBV7-2
j_call: TRBJ1-2
cdr3_aa: CASSLWRNWDGYTF
cdr3_nt: TGTGCCAGCAGCTTGTGGCGAAACTGGGATGGCTACACCTTC

d_call: -
clone_size: -
v_call: TRBV10-3
j_call: TRBJ2-7
cdr3_aa: CAIRGTEGSYEQYF
cdr3_nt: TGTGCCATCAGGGGGACCGAGGGCTCCTACGAGCAGTACTTC

d_call: -
clone_size: -
v_call: TRBV7-9
j_call: TRBJ2-2
cdr3_aa: CASRPPANTGELFF
cdr3_nt: TGTGCCAGCAGACCCCCAGCGAACACCGGGGAGCTGTTTTTT

d_call: -
clone_size: -
v_call: TRBV2
j_call: TRBJ1-5
cdr3_aa: CASSVGRGNQPQHF
cdr3_nt: TGTGCCAGCAGTGTGGGAAGGGGCAATCAGCCCCAGCATTTT

d_call: -
clone_size: -
v_call: TRBV4-1
j_call: TRBJ1-1
cdr3_aa: CASSQVGDMNTEAFF
cdr3_nt: TGCGCCAGCAGCCAAGTGGGGGATATGAACACTGAAGCTTTCTTT

d_call: -
clone_size: -
v_call: TRBV27
j_call: TRBJ2-3
cdr3_aa: CASSLPSTDTQYF
cdr3_nt: TGTGCCAGCAGTTTACCTAGCACAGATACGCAGTATTTT

d_call: -
clone_size: -
v_call: TRBV30
j_call: TRBJ2-1
cdr3_aa: CAWSGPGQSEQFF
cdr3_nt: TGTGCCTGGAGTGGACCAGGACAGAGCGAGCAGTTCTTC